One and the same sample provided the 17 T cell receptor beta chains below, sequenced in a study of blood T cell repertoires in COVID-19. The assay was immunoSEQ multiplex PCR, and TCRdb's table has in-frame clones only and misses some. The sample carries around 130,000 clones, 75% to 90% recorded once. Sequencing used peripheral blood. The receptors were sampled from a human donor in a cohort sampled during active COVID-19.

This clone was seen more than once but under ten times. The chain joins TRBV6-5 to TRBJ1-1; 8 bases align to TRBD1. The germline V gene encodes CDR1 MNHEY and CDR2 SVGAGI. The CDR3 is made up of 14 amino acids. V shed 6 bases, J shed 3 bases, and the junction held 6 bases outside the gene matches. CDR3 sequence reads: CASRDRASYTEAFF. The CDR3 nucleotides are TGTGCCAGCAGGGACAGGGCATCATACACTGAAGCTTTCTTT.

The J gene is TRBJ2-1, the V gene TRBV6-1, with 9 bases that match TRBD2. The CDR3 extends over 16 amino acids. With V trimmed by 3 bases and J by 7 bases, 10 bases remained unmatched. From germline, CDR1 is MNHNS and CDR2 SASEGT. Written as DNA, the CDR3 is TGTGCCAGCAGTGACCGGGCGGGGGGGCCTGTAAATGAGCAGTTCTTC. It translates to CASSDRAGGPVNEQFF.

V gene TRBV30 combines with J gene TRBJ1-2; unclear D gene. V dropped 0 bases and J dropped 4 bases, with 12 bases sitting between them. Germline loops: CDR1 GTSNPN, CDR2 SVGIG (reference sequence). The CDR3 sequence is 14 residues long. The CDR3, as DNA: TGTGCCTGGAGTGTTCAGGAAGGAGGCTATGGCTACACCTTC. This gives the protein CAWSVQEGGYGYTF. The full variable domain, rest sourced from reference TRBV30 and TRBJ1-2, is SQTIHQWPATLVQPVGSPLSLECTVEGTSNPNLYWYRQAAGRGLQLLFYSVGIGQISSEVPQNLSASRPQDRQFILSSKKLLLSDSGFYLCAWSVQEGGYGYTFGSGTRLTVV.

J is TRBJ2-4 and V is TRBV29-1; D might be TRBD1 (6 bases). V lost 6 bases to trimming and J lost 1 base, with 13 bases between them. There are 14 residues in the CDR3. Germline lookup yields CDR1 SQVTM and CDR2 ANQGSEA. The CDR3 DNA follows: TGCAGCGTACAGGGAAGGGCTGCCAAAAACATTCAGTACTTC. Its protein product is CSVQGRAAKNIQYF. Based on the CDR3 plus reference TRBV29-1 and TRBJ2-4, the full variable domain is SAVISQKPSRDICQRGTSLTIQCQVDSQVTMMFWYRQQPGQSLTLIATANQGSEATYESGFVIDKFPISRPNLTFSTLTVSNMSPEDSSIYLCSVQGRAAKNIQYFGAGTRLSVL.

The chain is built from TRBV9 and TRBJ2-2; 8 bases map to TRBD1. The V gene end was trimmed by 0 bases and the J gene end by 6 bases; junction bases not matched to a gene: 1. CDR1 and CDR2 from the germline V gene are SGDLS and YYNGEE. The CDR3 is 14 residues long. The CDR3 loop reads CASSVGQGPGELFF. In DNA form, the CDR3 reads TGTGCCAGCAGCGTAGGACAGGGGCCCGGGGAGCTGTTTTTT.

V gene TRBV27 combines with J gene TRBJ2-5, with D perhaps TRBD2 (5 bases). The CDR3 length is 14 residues. The germline gives CDR1 MNHEY, CDR2 SMNVEV (reference sequence). Between the trimmed V and J ends, which lost 0 bases and 2 bases, there was a span of 7 bases. The CDR3, as DNA: TGTGCCAGCAGTTTATCCGGGATGCAAGAGACCCAGTACTTC. This codes for CASSLSGMQETQYF.

This rearrangement joins TRBV11-2 to TRBJ2-5, with TRBD2 as a possible D gene (5 bases). The V and J ends lost 1 base and 5 bases respectively, with 14 bases between them. Per germline, CDR1 SGHAT and CDR2 FQNNGV. This CDR3 spans 15 amino acids. CDR3 protein: CASSLVATSRETQYF. The CDR3 region has the DNA TGTGCCAGCAGCTTAGTTGCAACTAGTCGGGAGACCCAGTACTTC.

The J gene is TRBJ2-1, the V gene TRBV27; 7 nucleotides match TRBD2. Germline CDR1 MNHEY, CDR2 SMNVEV (reference sequence). The trim removed 6 bases at V and 14 bases at J, leaving 10 bases unmatched. The CDR3 totals 12 residues. CDR3 nucleotides: TGTGCCAGCAGCCCTGGGTCCCTAGCGGAGTTCTTC. It translates to CASSPGSLAEFF.

This chain joins TRBV5-6 and TRBJ1-4; D unclear. Germline CDR1 and CDR2: SGHDT and YYEEEE. V lost 0 bases to trimming and J lost 0 bases, with 9 bases between them. There are 16 residues in the CDR3. CDR3 DNA: TGTGCCAGCAGCTTGGAGCGGGATGCAACTAATGAAAAACTGTTTTTT. It translates to CASSLERDATNEKLFF.

The V gene is TRBV9, the J gene TRBJ2-2; D call uncertain. CDR1 SGDLS and CDR2 YYNGEE come from the germline V gene. This CDR3 is built from 15 residues. Trimming pared 1 base from V and 5 bases from J, leaving 12 bases between. The CDR3 protein is CASSVISVSTGELFF. For the CDR3, the DNA is TGTGCCAGCAGCGTAATTTCGGTATCTACCGGGGAGCTGTTTTTT.

This chain joins TRBV7-3 and TRBJ2-7, with 7 bases that match TRBD2. CDR3 size: 15 residues. Germline lookup yields CDR1 SGHTA and CDR2 FQGTGA. V lost 5 bases and J lost 2; bases outside the gene matches: 9. As DNA, the CDR3 is TGTGCCAGCAGCCGCTGGGGAGGGAGCACCTACGAGCAGTACTTC. As protein: CASSRWGGSTYEQYF. Complete variable domain (other parts from reference TRBV7-3 and TRBJ2-7): GAGVSQTPSNKVTEKGKYVELRCDPISGHTALYWYRQSLGQGPEFLIYFQGTGAADDSGLPNDRFFAVRPEGSVSTLKIQRTERGDSAVYLCASSRWGGSTYEQYFGPGTRLTVT.

This clone occurred once. The V and J genes are TRBV6-5 and TRBJ1-1; D is possibly TRBD1 (5 bases). Trimming pared 5 bases from V and 4 bases from J, leaving 14 bases between. Germline V gene lookup returns CDR1 MNHEY and CDR2 SVGAGI. CDR3 size: 14 residues. The DNA for the CDR3 is TGTGCCAGCAGTCCCCGGGGGGGTAGCACTGAAGCTTTCTTT. Its translation: CASSPRGGSTEAFF.

The gene calls are TRBV6-6 and TRBJ2-3; a possible D gene is TRBD1 (5 bases). The ends were cut back, 2 bases at V and 0 bases at J, with 6 bases in the middle. This CDR3 comprises 14 residues. Germline lookup yields CDR1 MNHNY and CDR2 SVGAGI (reference sequence). CDR3 region: CASSYRQSTDTQYF. In DNA, the CDR3 is TGTGCCAGCAGTTACAGACAGAGCACAGATACGCAGTATTTT.

There are a few counts of this clone. The rearrangement joins TRBV6-6 to TRBJ2-1; 10 positions agree with TRBD2. Germline CDR1 is MNHNY and CDR2 is SVGAGI (reference sequence). The CDR3 totals 16 residues. V dropped 6 bases and J dropped 3; count of bases not matched to a gene: 8. The CDR3 is CASSESRTSGYNEQFF. The CDR3, as DNA: TGTGCCAGCAGCGAATCGAGGACTAGCGGCTACAATGAGCAGTTCTTC.

This sequence joins TRBV18 and TRBJ1-2; D is uncertain. The germline V and J ends were trimmed by 0 bases and 11 bases, with 22 bases remaining between them. The CDR3 extends over 16 amino acids. Germline CDR1 and CDR2: KGHSH and LQKENI. In DNA, the CDR3 is TGTGCCAGCTCACCACCGTCAGCAGGCTCCCCGGCTGGGTACACCTTC. This sequence encodes CASSPPSAGSPAGYTF.

The rearrangement joins TRBV11-3 to TRBJ2-1; TRBD2 matches at 9 bases. CDR3 size: 14 residues. Trimming took 7 bases from V and 6 from J; bases not matched to a gene: 7. The germline V gene encodes CDR1 SGHNT and CDR2 YENEEA. CDR3 region: CASTKRGDTNEQFF. Written as DNA, the CDR3 is TGTGCCAGCACGAAGCGGGGGGATACCAATGAGCAGTTCTTC.

The sample holds one count of this clone. This chain joins TRBV30 and TRBJ2-1, with 9 bases aligning to TRBD1. Trimming removed 3 bases from V and 7 bases from J; junction bases left unmatched: 1. The CDR3 is made up of 12 amino acids. CDR1 and CDR2 from the germline V gene are GTSNPN and SVGIG (reference sequence). CDR3 sequence reads: CAWRDRGNEQFF. The CDR3 DNA is TGTGCCTGGAGAGACAGGGGGAATGAGCAGTTCTTC.